This T cell receptor beta chain was found in a study of OX40 agonist ivuxolimab in advanced cancers. Only in-frame clones appear in the TCRdb table, and some are missing; sequencing was by immunoSEQ multiplex PCR. The sample yields 70,000 to 85,000 clones, about 85% seen once. About this clone: What it binds is unknown.

Study results and limitations: In the expanded peripheral T cells, antigen specificity was never determined.

CDR3 length: 15 residues. Germline loops: CDR1 KGHSH, CDR2 LQKENI. V was trimmed by 2 bases and J by 0 bases, leaving 8 bases between them. This receptor was obtained from an adult with an advanced solid tumor such as melanoma, head and neck, liver or kidney cancer. The source was CD4+ or CD8+ T cells sorted from blood, collected in a trial of the OX40 agonist ivuxolimab. This chain uses TRBV18 with TRBJ1-5; D call uncertain. This CDR3 reads CASSPDSSSNQPQHF. The CDR3 nucleotides are TGTGCCAGCTCACCAGACTCCAGTAGCAATCAGCCCCAGCATTTT.